Below are 2 T cell receptor beta chains sequenced from a single sample in a study of radiotherapy plus CTLA-4 blockade in lung cancer. Produced via immunoSEQ multiplex PCR; TCRdb's table is partial and in-frame only. The table lists 55,000 to 80,000 clones, 78% of them singletons, with roughly 7% in the top ten. The sequences come from peripheral blood, collected from a patient treated with radiotherapy plus ipilimumab. The receptors were sampled from a human donor with non-small cell lung cancer who had a complete response to radiotherapy plus ipilimumab.

The chain combines TRBV6-5 with TRBJ1-3; D uncertain. V was shortened by 6 bases and J by 0 bases, with 9 bases between the two germline ends. Germline assignment: CDR1 MNHEY and CDR2 SVGAGI. The CDR3 spans 14 residues. The CDR3 bases are TGTGCCAGCAGCCTCGACATCTCTGGAAACACCATATATTTT. This encodes CASSLDISGNTIYF.

The rearrangement joins TRBV6-5 to TRBJ1-2; a possible D gene is TRBD1 (5 bases). V was cut by 0 bases and J by 4 bases, with 12 bases left in between. Germline loops: CDR1 MNHEY, CDR2 SVGAGI. This CDR3 region has 15 residues. DNA of the CDR3: TGTGCCAGCAGTTACTCGCGGGAGGGGAGCTATGGCTACACCTTC. Amino acid sequence: CASSYSREGSYGYTF.